The present T cell receptor beta chain was sequenced within a study of T cell repertoires in cytomegalovirus infection (dated by TCRdb to about 2019). Notes on the research overall: Recently identified HLA-C-restricted CMV epitopes, whose presentation resists viral immunomodulation, were targeted by peptide stimulations together with well-studied HLA-B-restricted epitopes. Because public TCR beta signatures pointed to carriage of CMV infection together with the matching HLA type, the HLA type of each donor mattered for the analysis.

The treatment or condition label for this specimen denotes: in vitro stimulation with specific CMV peptide epitopes to enrich CMV-specific T cells. The germline V gene provides CDR1 SGHDT and CDR2 YYEEEE. Spanning cysteine to phenylalanine, the CDR3 consists of 14 amino acids. CDR3 DNA is the only sequence kept; it has 42 bases, read in frame from the first base. V trim: 3 bases; J trim: 1 base; unmatched bases: 3. Broader findings and caveats from the paper: In both this cohort and an independent cohort of some 350 donors, the cumulative frequency of public TCR beta family members distinguished carriers of CMV infection plus the relevant HLA type. The ex vivo response was dominated by HLA-C-restricted CMV-specific TCR beta clonotypes, which also provided the single most frequent clonotype in two of eight donors.

TCRdb shows the sequencer as Illumina HiSeq 1500. The raw public data were reprocessed by TCRdb itself: fastp quality trimming at Q25, MiXCR clonotype calling, in-frame beta chains only. Every distinct CDR3 protein forms one entry, paired with its most common genes and DNA. For this sample the table gives about 500,000 distinct CDR3 sequences, of which 30% to 40% were detected only once. Jointly, the top ten make up 17% of the sample. Points on this clonotype: What antigen it recognizes has not been identified. Base-call qualities are not available, and no considerably larger clone is one nucleotide away.

This receptor was obtained from a human donor in good health (CMV status not recorded). Some clones in this sample may be carry-over from other donors' samples. The sequenced sample was cultured PBMCs, obtained from culture after CMV antigen stimulation. In this chain, TRBV5-6 is recombined with TRBJ2-5, with TRBD2 matching 7 junction bases. The bases read TGTGCCAGCAGCTCGCGGGAGACCCAAGAGACCCAGTACTTC. Its product reads: CASSSRETQETQYF.